A selection of T cell receptor beta chains follows, all from one sample in a study of cytomegalovirus exposure and HLA in healthy donors. Generated by immunoSEQ multiplex PCR, the TCRdb table keeps only in-frame clones and is missing some. There are approximately 100,000 clones in the sample; roughly 85% occur only once, and roughly 3.9% lies in the top ten. Sequencing was done on a sample of PBMCs. Receptor source: a woman under 40 in good health and CMV-seronegative. The CDR3 runs from the conserved cysteine through the conserved F or W. The D gene is left open where the match is weak. Expanded clones get a size class; other rows say once, few or many, or leave the size out.

j_call: TRBJ2-5
d_call: NA
v_call: TRBV18
clone_size: NA
cdr3_aa: CASSPLFGEETQYF
cdr3_nt: TGTGCCAGCTCACCGCTTTTTGGGGAGGAGACCCAGTACTTC

j_call: TRBJ1-1
d_call: TRBD1
v_call: TRBV6-1
clone_size: NA
cdr3_aa: CASSEVWDSGEAFF
cdr3_nt: TGTGCCAGCAGTGAAGTGTGGGACAGCGGTGAAGCTTTCTTT

j_call: TRBJ1-4
d_call: NA
v_call: TRBV29-1
clone_size: once
cdr3_aa: CSVRDTLNEKLFF
cdr3_nt: TGCAGCGTTAGGGACACGTTAAATGAAAAACTGTTTTTT

j_call: TRBJ1-2
d_call: NA
v_call: TRBV5-4
clone_size: NA
cdr3_aa: CASSQESNYGYTF
cdr3_nt: TGTGCCAGCAGCCAAGAGTCTAACTATGGCTACACCTTC

j_call: TRBJ1-3
d_call: NA
v_call: TRBV5-4
clone_size: few
cdr3_aa: CASSFRGAGNTIYF
cdr3_nt: TGTGCCAGCAGCTTCCGGGGAGCTGGAAACACCATATATTTT

j_call: TRBJ1-2
d_call: NA
v_call: TRBV10-3
clone_size: NA
cdr3_aa: CAISESSGRYTF
cdr3_nt: TGTGCCATCAGTGAGTCGAGCGGCCGGTACACCTTC

j_call: TRBJ2-1
d_call: NA
v_call: TRBV7-2
clone_size: NA
cdr3_aa: CASSWTDSSYNEQFF
cdr3_nt: TGTGCCAGCAGCTGGACTGATAGCTCCTACAATGAGCAGTTCTTC

j_call: TRBJ2-2
d_call: TRBD2
v_call: TRBV5-1
clone_size: NA
cdr3_aa: CASSLVAGGLPGELFF
cdr3_nt: TGCGCCAGCAGCTTGGTCGCGGGGGGGCTCCCCGGGGAGCTGTTTTTT

j_call: TRBJ2-3
d_call: TRBD2
v_call: TRBV9
clone_size: few
cdr3_aa: CASSESGRGGDTQYF
cdr3_nt: TGTGCCAGCAGCGAGAGCGGGAGGGGGGGAGATACGCAGTATTTT

j_call: TRBJ2-5
d_call: TRBD2
v_call: TRBV4-1
clone_size: NA
cdr3_aa: CASSQDLLAGGPVRETQYF
cdr3_nt: TGCGCCAGCAGCCAAGATTTACTAGCGGGGGGGCCAGTGAGGGAGACCCAGTACTTC

j_call: TRBJ2-1
d_call: NA
v_call: TRBV25-1
clone_size: NA
cdr3_aa: CASSALTVLSYNEQFF
cdr3_nt: TGTGCCAGCAGTGCCTTGACAGTACTTTCCTACAATGAGCAGTTCTTC

j_call: TRBJ2-1
d_call: NA
v_call: TRBV5-1
clone_size: once
cdr3_aa: CASSRDSEWQFF
cdr3_nt: TGCGCCAGCAGCCGGGATTCGGAGTGGCAGTTCTTC

j_call: TRBJ2-3
d_call: TRBD2
v_call: TRBV7-3
clone_size: once
cdr3_aa: CASSLSLAGEGTQYF
cdr3_nt: TGTGCCAGCAGCTTAAGTTTAGCGGGGGAAGGTACGCAGTATTTT

j_call: TRBJ1-1
d_call: NA
v_call: TRBV7-6
clone_size: NA
cdr3_aa: CASSLFPGRGDTEAFF
cdr3_nt: TGTGCCAGCAGCTTATTTCCCGGGAGAGGGGACACTGAAGCTTTCTTT

j_call: TRBJ2-5
d_call: TRBD2
v_call: TRBV5-6
clone_size: NA
cdr3_aa: CASSPRGGYVTQYF
cdr3_nt: TGTGCCAGCAGCCCGCGGGGGGGGTACGTGACCCAGTACTTC

j_call: TRBJ1-3
d_call: TRBD1
v_call: TRBV5-1
clone_size: NA
cdr3_aa: CASSLGGTGRSGNTIYF
cdr3_nt: TGCGCCAGCAGCTTAGGGGGGACAGGTCGCTCTGGAAACACCATATATTTT

j_call: TRBJ2-7
d_call: TRBD1
v_call: TRBV29-1
clone_size: NA
cdr3_aa: CSVGRGQGSYEQYF
cdr3_nt: TGCAGCGTTGGTAGGGGACAGGGGTCCTACGAGCAGTACTTC

j_call: TRBJ2-4
d_call: TRBD1
v_call: TRBV7-8
clone_size: NA
cdr3_aa: CASRPGQGFSVGKNIQYF
cdr3_nt: TGTGCCAGCAGACCGGGACAGGGGTTCTCGGTCGGCAAAAACATTCAGTACTTC

j_call: TRBJ2-7
d_call: NA
v_call: TRBV11-2
clone_size: NA
cdr3_aa: CASSLGQGPVDEQYF
cdr3_nt: TGTGCCAGCAGCTTAGGCCAGGGCCCTGTGGACGAGCAGTACTTC

j_call: TRBJ1-1
d_call: TRBD1
v_call: TRBV2
clone_size: NA
cdr3_aa: CASREGGQLDTEAFF
cdr3_nt: TGTGCCAGCAGAGAGGGGGGACAGCTAGACACTGAAGCTTTCTTT

j_call: TRBJ1-2
d_call: TRBD1
v_call: TRBV29-1
clone_size: NA
cdr3_aa: CSCDPGQGYGYTF
cdr3_nt: TGCAGCTGCGACCCTGGACAGGGGTATGGCTACACCTTC

j_call: TRBJ2-1
d_call: NA
v_call: TRBV15
clone_size: once
cdr3_aa: CATSREGQDYNEQFF
cdr3_nt: TGTGCCACCAGCAGAGAGGGCCAGGACTACAATGAGCAGTTCTTC

j_call: TRBJ2-1
d_call: TRBD2
v_call: TRBV4-2
clone_size: once
cdr3_aa: CASSQDYASGRTDEQFF
cdr3_nt: TGTGCCAGCAGCCAAGATTACGCTAGCGGGAGGACCGATGAGCAGTTCTTC

j_call: TRBJ2-3
d_call: NA
v_call: TRBV2
clone_size: NA
cdr3_aa: CASSVGVEDTQYF
cdr3_nt: TGTGCCAGCAGTGTAGGGGTCGAGGATACGCAGTATTTT

j_call: TRBJ2-5
d_call: NA
v_call: TRBV4-1
clone_size: NA
cdr3_aa: CASSQDGTVHGETQYF
cdr3_nt: TGCGCCAGCAGCCAAGATGGAACAGTCCATGGGGAGACCCAGTACTTC

j_call: TRBJ1-2
d_call: NA
v_call: TRBV7-9
clone_size: NA
cdr3_aa: CASSLREGAYGYTF
cdr3_nt: TGTGCCAGCAGCCTACGGGAGGGAGCCTATGGCTACACCTTC

j_call: TRBJ2-1
d_call: TRBD2
v_call: TRBV7-6
clone_size: few
cdr3_aa: CASSLITSGQQFF
cdr3_nt: TGTGCCAGCAGCTTGATAACTAGCGGGCAGCAGTTCTTC

j_call: TRBJ2-5
d_call: TRBD2
v_call: TRBV7-2
clone_size: NA
cdr3_aa: CASSYSGPQETQYF
cdr3_nt: TGTGCCAGCAGCTATAGCGGGCCCCAAGAGACCCAGTACTTC

j_call: TRBJ2-7
d_call: NA
v_call: TRBV28
clone_size: NA
cdr3_aa: CASSLFPQTYEQYF
cdr3_nt: TGTGCCAGCAGTTTATTTCCCCAAACCTACGAGCAGTACTTC

j_call: TRBJ2-5
d_call: TRBD2
v_call: TRBV7-2
clone_size: NA
cdr3_aa: CASSVLPGLAQETQYF
cdr3_nt: TGTGCCAGCAGCGTGCTCCCGGGACTAGCCCAAGAGACCCAGTACTTC

j_call: TRBJ2-7
d_call: NA
v_call: TRBV21-1
clone_size: NA
cdr3_aa: CASSKGGGQGAYEQYF
cdr3_nt: TGTGCCAGCAGCAAAGGGGGAGGACAGGGGGCCTACGAGCAGTACTTC

j_call: TRBJ2-1
d_call: TRBD2
v_call: TRBV2
clone_size: few
cdr3_aa: CASSRGGGSYNEQFF
cdr3_nt: TGTGCCAGCAGCCGGGGGGGAGGTTCCTACAATGAGCAGTTCTTC

j_call: TRBJ1-1
d_call: NA
v_call: TRBV5-1
clone_size: NA
cdr3_aa: CASSRQVYTEAFF
cdr3_nt: TGCGCCAGCAGCCGACAGGTTTACACTGAAGCTTTCTTT

j_call: TRBJ2-7
d_call: NA
v_call: TRBV7-2
clone_size: NA
cdr3_aa: CASSFGGAYSYEQYF
cdr3_nt: TGTGCCAGCAGCTTCGGGGGAGCTTATTCCTACGAGCAGTACTTC

j_call: TRBJ1-2
d_call: NA
v_call: TRBV28
clone_size: NA
cdr3_aa: CASSTLEVVSYTF
cdr3_nt: TGTGCCAGCAGTACCCTTGAGGTGGTCAGCTACACCTTC

j_call: TRBJ1-1
d_call: NA
v_call: TRBV7-2
clone_size: NA
cdr3_aa: CASSWDWNTEAFF
cdr3_nt: TGTGCCAGCAGCTGGGACTGGAACACTGAAGCTTTCTTT

j_call: TRBJ2-4
d_call: NA
v_call: TRBV11-1
clone_size: NA
cdr3_aa: CASSNLTGHKNIQYF
cdr3_nt: TGTGCCAGCAGCAACCTCACAGGGCATAAAAACATTCAGTACTTC

j_call: TRBJ1-2
d_call: TRBD1
v_call: TRBV15
clone_size: NA
cdr3_aa: CATSLGTGAPAGYGYTF
cdr3_nt: TGTGCCACCAGTTTAGGGACAGGGGCCCCAGCGGGGTATGGCTACACCTTC

j_call: TRBJ1-5
d_call: NA
v_call: TRBV7-2
clone_size: NA
cdr3_aa: CASSHRGNQPQHF
cdr3_nt: TGTGCCAGCAGCCATCGGGGAAATCAGCCCCAGCATTTT

j_call: TRBJ2-5
d_call: TRBD1
v_call: TRBV28
clone_size: NA
cdr3_aa: CASRDLLGQGNSETQYF
cdr3_nt: TGTGCCAGCAGGGATCTTCTAGGACAGGGTAACTCGGAGACCCAGTACTTC

j_call: TRBJ2-7
d_call: NA
v_call: TRBV28
clone_size: NA
cdr3_aa: CASSPYRRREQYF
cdr3_nt: TGTGCCAGCAGTCCATATAGGAGACGCGAGCAGTACTTC

j_call: TRBJ1-1
d_call: NA
v_call: TRBV19
clone_size: NA
cdr3_aa: CANPSGLDTEAFF
cdr3_nt: TGTGCCAACCCCTCAGGGTTGGACACTGAAGCTTTCTTT

j_call: TRBJ2-2
d_call: TRBD1
v_call: TRBV28
clone_size: NA
cdr3_aa: CASRPPGTGNTGELFF
cdr3_nt: TGTGCCAGCAGGCCGCCTGGGACAGGGAACACCGGGGAGCTGTTTTTT

j_call: TRBJ1-1
d_call: NA
v_call: TRBV7-8
clone_size: NA
cdr3_aa: CASSLLKEVNTEAFF
cdr3_nt: TGTGCCAGCAGCTTACTTAAAGAGGTCAACACTGAAGCTTTCTTT

j_call: TRBJ2-7
d_call: NA
v_call: TRBV11-2
clone_size: NA
cdr3_aa: CASSLDPIGYEQYF
cdr3_nt: TGTGCCAGCAGCTTAGATCCCATCGGCTACGAGCAGTACTTC

j_call: TRBJ2-5
d_call: NA
v_call: TRBV29-1
clone_size: NA
cdr3_aa: CSVPQGSQETQYF
cdr3_nt: TGCAGCGTGCCACAGGGATCCCAAGAGACCCAGTACTTC

j_call: TRBJ2-7
d_call: NA
v_call: TRBV7-2
clone_size: NA
cdr3_aa: CASSLAGAREQYF
cdr3_nt: TGTGCCAGCAGCTTAGCAGGGGCCCGGGAGCAGTACTTC

j_call: TRBJ1-5
d_call: TRBD1
v_call: TRBV28
clone_size: NA
cdr3_aa: CASSRGQLSNQPQHF
cdr3_nt: TGTGCCAGCAGTCGGGGACAGCTTAGCAATCAGCCCCAGCATTTT

j_call: TRBJ2-7
d_call: TRBD1
v_call: TRBV5-4
clone_size: NA
cdr3_aa: CASSPRDRSYEQYF
cdr3_nt: TGTGCCAGCAGCCCTCGGGACAGGTCCTACGAGCAGTACTTC

j_call: TRBJ1-6
d_call: NA
v_call: TRBV6-6
clone_size: NA
cdr3_aa: CASSRGGDSPLHF
cdr3_nt: TGTGCCAGCAGTCGAGGGGGTGATTCACCCCTCCACTTT

j_call: TRBJ2-7
d_call: TRBD2
v_call: TRBV27
clone_size: NA
cdr3_aa: CASSFQGLAGHYEQYF
cdr3_nt: TGTGCCAGCAGTTTTCAGGGACTAGCGGGACATTACGAGCAGTACTTC

j_call: TRBJ1-2
d_call: NA
v_call: TRBV28
clone_size: few
cdr3_aa: CASSYGGSTRLGGYTF
cdr3_nt: TGTGCCAGCAGTTATGGGGGTTCGACTAGATTGGGTGGCTACACCTTC

j_call: TRBJ2-1
d_call: TRBD1
v_call: TRBV11-1
clone_size: NA
cdr3_aa: CASSFRGRFNEQFF
cdr3_nt: TGTGCCAGCAGCTTCAGGGGGCGGTTCAATGAGCAGTTCTTC

j_call: TRBJ1-2
d_call: NA
v_call: TRBV28
clone_size: NA
cdr3_aa: CASSLFGGPNYGYTF
cdr3_nt: TGTGCCAGCAGTTTATTCGGGGGACCCAACTATGGCTACACCTTC

j_call: TRBJ2-2
d_call: TRBD2
v_call: TRBV5-4
clone_size: NA
cdr3_aa: CASSLAGANTGELFF
cdr3_nt: TGTGCCAGCAGCCTGGCGGGGGCGAACACCGGGGAGCTGTTTTTT

j_call: TRBJ2-1
d_call: TRBD1
v_call: TRBV15
clone_size: NA
cdr3_aa: CATSRLGTGVYNEQFF
cdr3_nt: TGTGCCACCAGCAGATTAGGAACAGGGGTCTACAATGAGCAGTTCTTC

j_call: TRBJ2-2
d_call: TRBD2
v_call: TRBV10-3
clone_size: NA
cdr3_aa: CAISESATGGTGELFF
cdr3_nt: TGTGCCATCAGTGAGTCTGCCACGGGGGGCACCGGGGAGCTGTTTTTT

j_call: TRBJ2-2
d_call: NA
v_call: TRBV5-6
clone_size: NA
cdr3_aa: CASSFGRGHTGELFF
cdr3_nt: TGTGCCAGCAGCTTTGGCAGGGGTCACACCGGGGAGCTGTTTTTT

j_call: TRBJ1-1
d_call: NA
v_call: TRBV6-5
clone_size: NA
cdr3_aa: CASSPAARVNTEAFF
cdr3_nt: TGTGCCAGCAGTCCCGCCGCCAGGGTGAACACTGAAGCTTTCTTT

j_call: TRBJ1-2
d_call: NA
v_call: TRBV11-1
clone_size: few
cdr3_aa: CASSHRGGYTF
cdr3_nt: TGTGCCAGCAGCCACCGCGGGGGCTACACCTTC